This T cell receptor beta chain derives from a study of blood T cell repertoires in COVID-19. Study-wide background: Material from acute and convalescent COVID-19 was sourced from the United States, Italy and Spain.

On this clone: The junction shows a germline mismatch at one end, possibly a read error.

Source study methods: Reference gene primer amplification yielded estimated nucleated cell counts. The method was immunoSEQ multiplex PCR; TCRdb's version includes in-frame clones alone and lacks a portion of them. V and J calls and clone size come straight from that table; D and trimming were deduced from the DNA. This sample has approximately 300,000 clones, with about 84% found just once. The germline CDR1 and CDR2 sequences are SSHAT and FNYEAQ (reference sequence). CDR3 length: 15 residues. This sequence was found in a woman aged 45-60 years with acute or convalescent COVID-19. The sequencing input was peripheral blood. The rearrangement links TRBV7-7 to TRBJ2-7, with 10 nucleotides matching TRBD1. The CDR3 here is CASSLAGTGDYEQYF. DNA for the CDR3: TGTGCTAGCAGCTTAGCGGGGACAGGGGACTACGAGCAGTACTTC.